Presented here are 25 T cell receptor beta chains from one specimen sequenced in a study of T cell clonality in common variable immunodeficiency. Study-level results: In common variable immunodeficiency, TCR beta chains reportedly carried fewer deletions and N-nucleotide insertions.

Sequencing was performed with immunoSEQ multiplex PCR; in TCRdb, only in-frame clones are kept and a portion is missing. Observed in the sample are about 20,000 clones, none of them singletons. Their antigens are not known. The source material was peripheral blood mononuclear cells. The receptors come from a human donor with common variable immunodeficiency.

As for this clone: The read terminates 3 residues ahead of where the CDR3 ends, so the germline J gene completes it. The rearrangement uses TRBV7-9 and TRBJ2-5; 7 positions agree with TRBD2. CDR3 length: 15 residues. With 2 bases clipped from V and 3 bases from J, the junction kept 6 bases outside the gene matches. Germline assignment: CDR1 SEHNR and CDR2 FQNEAQ (reference sequence). CDR3 bases read: TGTGCCAGCAGCTTAAGGGGAGCGGGGAAAGAGACC. Translating it yields CASSLRGAGKET. The whole CDR3 protein reads CASSLRGAGKETQYF.

In its sample, this clone was seen a few times. The CDR3 extends 3 residues past the end of the read, so its final part is completed from the germline J gene. This chain links TRBV19 with TRBJ2-7; 10 bases map to TRBD2. This CDR3 comprises 16 residues. With V trimmed by 5 bases and J by 0 bases, 7 bases remained unmatched. Germline V gene sequence: CDR1 LNHDA, CDR2 SQIVND (reference sequence). The CDR3 protein is CASSQGAGGGSYEQYF. CDR3 bases read: TGTGCCAGTAGTCAAGGAGCGGGGGGGGGCTCCTACGAG.

This clone is classed as medium-sized (0.01 to 0.1%). The CDR3 end falls 3 residues outside the read, so it is completed with the germline J gene. This chain connects TRBV3-1 (or the pseudogene TRBV3-2) to TRBJ1-2; no reliable D call. The V gene lost 2 bases and the J gene lost 4 bases, with 11 bases spanning the gap. This CDR3 spans 14 amino acids. Germline V CDR1 and CDR2: LGHDT, YNNKEL (reference sequence). The part of the CDR3 DNA that was read is TGTGCCAGCAGCCAACCGACCAGGTCCTATGGC. Translated, it gives CASSQPTRSYG. The whole CDR3 sequence reads CASSQPTRSYGYTF.

This clone was counted only a few times. Sequencing ends 3 residues short of the CDR3 end; the germline J gene provides the rest. The V and J genes are TRBV2 and TRBJ1-4, with D possibly matching TRBD1 (6 bases). Trimming removed 7 bases from V and 7 bases from J, with 19 bases in between. The germline V gene encodes CDR1 SNHLY and CDR2 FYNNEI. The CDR3 has 15 amino acids. CDR3 sequence: CASKSVGAKGEKLFF. CDR3 DNA, as far as it was read: TGTGCCAGCAAGTCGGTGGGGGCGAAGGGTGAAAAA.

About this clone: The read terminates 3 residues ahead of where the CDR3 ends, so the germline J gene completes it. This chain uses TRBV2 with TRBJ2-5; TRBD2 agrees at 13 bases. This CDR3 has 18 residues. CDR1 is SNHLY and CDR2 is FYNNEI in the germline V gene. V trimming: 4 bases; J trimming: 5 bases; junction bases outside the gene matches: 13. The CDR3 is CASSVLGLAGSPPETQYF. Partial CDR3 DNA: TGTGCCAGCAGTGTCCTGGGACTAGCGGGGAGTCCACCGGAGACC.

This clone was picked up a small number of times. The CDR3 end falls 3 residues outside the read, so it is completed with the germline J gene. This sample also contains other DNA sequences that code for the same CDR3. V and J are TRBV18 and TRBJ2-1, with 14 bases fitting TRBD2. Germline V gene lookup returns CDR1 KGHSH and CDR2 LQKENI. Trimming at V came to 3 bases and at J to 4 bases, leaving 5 bases not matched to a gene. The CDR3 covers 17 residues. The CDR3 protein is CASSPSGLAGGYNEQFF. The part of the CDR3 DNA that was read is TGTGCCAGCTCACCTTCAGGACTAGCGGGGGGTTACAATGAG.

To note about this clone: The CDR3 end is not reached by the read, which stops 3 residues before it; the germline J gene fills it in. The V call is TRBV7-7, the J call TRBJ2-5; 12 positions match TRBD1. V trimming: 5 bases; J trimming: 7 bases; junction bases outside the gene matches: 5. Germline loops: CDR1 SSHAT, CDR2 FNYEAQ (reference sequence). The length of the CDR3 is 14 residues. The CDR3: CASSGDRGQGTQYF. CDR3 DNA, as far as it was read: TGTGCCAGCAGCGGGGACAGGGGGCAGGGGACC.

About this clone: With the read ending 3 residues before the CDR3 end, the germline J gene is used to fill in that end. V usage is TRBV19 and J usage is TRBJ2-4; D call uncertain. Germline V gives CDR1 LNHDA, CDR2 SQIVND (reference sequence). This CDR3 contains 13 residues. V dropped 4 bases and J dropped 0 bases, with 4 bases sitting between them. The CDR3 bases that were read are TGTGCCAGTAGTACAATAGCCAAAAACATT. Its protein product is CASSTIAKNI. The CDR3 in full is CASSTIAKNIQYF.

This clone was seen a few times. The read terminates 3 residues ahead of where the CDR3 ends, so the germline J gene completes it. The gene calls are TRBV19 and TRBJ2-2, with a tentative D call TRBD1 (5 bases). V shed 2 bases and J shed 4 bases, with 11 bases lying between them. Germline CDR1 is LNHDA and CDR2 is SQIVND (reference sequence). This CDR3 spans 15 amino acids. The covered CDR3 bases are TGTGCCAGTAGTATATACATGCAGGGCACCGGGGAG. Its protein product is CASSIYMQGTGE. The complete CDR3 protein is CASSIYMQGTGELFF.

This clone was counted a few times. The CDR3 goes on 3 residues after the read ends, and that part is filled in from the germline J gene. This chain connects TRBV5-1 to TRBJ2-5, with D possibly being TRBD2 (5 bases). Germline V gene sequence: CDR1 SGHRS, CDR2 YFSETQ. The V end was cut by 4 bases, the J end by 5 bases, with 9 bases between. The CDR3 covers 12 residues. Incomplete CDR3 DNA: TGCGCCAGCAGCATGGGCGGGGAGACC. Protein sequence: CASSMGGET. The entire CDR3 protein reads CASSMGGETQYF.

This clone was found many times. The CDR3 sequence is CAISLITGNEQFF. The covered CDR3 bases are TGTGCCATCAGCCTGATAACGGGCAATGAG. The genes are TRBV10-3 and TRBJ2-1; D uncertain. The CDR3 end lies 3 residues beyond the end of the read and is filled in from the germline J gene. Germline assignment: CDR1 ENHRY and CDR2 SYGVKD. V lost 6 bases to trimming and J lost 6 bases, with 12 bases between them. The CDR3 sequence is 13 residues long.

Only a few counts were recorded for this clone. The CDR3 goes on 3 residues after the read ends, and that part is filled in from the germline J gene. The V gene is TRBV7-9, the J gene TRBJ2-1, with 10 bases lining up with TRBD2. CDR1 is SEHNR, CDR2 FQNEAQ, per germline (reference sequence). The CDR3 covers 15 residues. Trimming at V came to 5 bases and at J to 7 bases, leaving 8 bases not matched to a gene. This CDR3 reads CASSKERGGSNEQFF. CDR3 bases read: TGTGCCAGCAGCAAGGAGCGGGGGGGATCTAATGAG.

For this clone: The read is 3 residues too short to cover the CDR3 end, so that end is filled in from the germline J gene. The gene calls are TRBV7-2 and TRBJ1-1, with no clear D. V was clipped by 5 bases and J by 4 bases, with 11 bases between them. CDR3 length: 13 residues. Looked up from germline, CDR1 is SGHTA and CDR2 is FQGNSA. The covered CDR3 bases are TGTGCCAGCAGCCCCCTGACAAGCACTGAA. This codes for CASSPLTSTE. The CDR3 in its entirety is CASSPLTSTEAFF.

This clone was picked up a small number of times. The missing CDR3 end, 3 residues past where the read stops, is filled in from the germline J gene. The V call is TRBV19, the J call TRBJ2-4; 7 nucleotides line up with TRBD1. CDR1 LNHDA and CDR2 SQIVND come from the germline V gene (reference sequence). The CDR3 runs to 16 residues. The ends lost 5 bases at V and 1 base at J; junction bases unmatched: 8. CDR3 region: CASSPRQGNAKNIQYF. The sequenced part of the CDR3 DNA is TGTGCCAGTAGTCCAAGACAGGGTAATGCCAAAAACATT. Variable domain in full (rest from reference TRBV19 and TRBJ2-4): DGGITQSPKYLFRKEGQNVTLSCEQNLNHDAMYWYRQDPGQGLRLIYYSQIVNDFQKGDIAEGYSVSREKKESFPLTVTSAQKNPTAFYLCASSPRQGNAKNIQYFGAGTRLSVL.

Turning to this clone: Coverage ceases 3 residues before the CDR3 finishes, and the germline J gene fills in the end. This chain uses TRBV19 with TRBJ2-5, with 11 bases matching TRBD2. V was pared by 3 bases and J by 2 bases, with 2 bases of the junction left unmatched. The germline V gene has CDR1 LNHDA and CDR2 SQIVND (reference sequence). This CDR3 is 15 amino acids long. CDR3 protein: CASSILAGGQETQYF. Partial CDR3 DNA: TGTGCCAGTAGTATCCTAGCGGGAGGTCAAGAGACC.

Details on this clone: A read error may account for a junction end that differs from germline. The read ends 3 residues before the CDR3 terminus; that terminus is restored from the germline J gene. The chain has TRBV7-9 and TRBJ2-5, with no clear D. Germline V gene data show CDR1 as SEHNR and CDR2 as FQNEAQ (reference sequence). This CDR3 is built from 11 residues. Incomplete CDR3 DNA: TGTTCCAGCAGCTCAGGAGAGACC. Translation: CSSSSGET. The entire CDR3 is CSSSSGETQYF.

Remarks on this clone: The missing CDR3 end, 3 residues past where the read stops, is filled in from the germline J gene. The V call is TRBV6-1, the J call TRBJ2-7, with D maybe TRBD1 (5 bases). Per germline, CDR1 MNHNS and CDR2 SASEGT. V gave up 1 base and J gave up 4 bases, with 17 bases separating them. The CDR3 contains 16 residues. The CDR3 is CASSEEGAPFGYEQYF. CDR3 DNA, as far as it was read: TGTGCCAGCAGTGAAGAAGGGGCCCCGTTTGGGTACGAG.

In regard to this clone: The CDR3 end falls 3 residues outside the read, so it is completed with the germline J gene. This rearrangement joins TRBV7-9 to TRBJ2-1; possible D gene TRBD2, 5 bases. The CDR3 consists of 15 residues. Trimming took 1 base from V and 5 from J, leaving 12 bases between them. CDR1 SEHNR and CDR2 FQNEAQ come from the germline V gene (reference sequence). CDR3 sequence: CASSLVLAADNEQFF. CDR3 DNA (partial): TGTGCCAGCAGCTTAGTCCTAGCAGCTGACAATGAG.

This clone was observed a handful of times. The CDR3 goes on 3 residues after the read ends, and that part is filled in from the germline J gene. The chain has TRBV20-1 and TRBJ2-3; 9 nucleotides align to TRBD2. This CDR3 is built from 15 residues. V lost 7 bases and J lost 0; bases outside the gene matches: 8. Germline-derived CDR1 and CDR2 are DFQATT and SNEGSKA (reference sequence). CDR3 loop: CSGMRGGPSTDTQYF. The CDR3 DNA, read in part, is TGCAGTGGGATGCGGGGGGGCCCTAGCACAGATACG.

About this clone: Coverage ceases 3 residues before the CDR3 finishes, and the germline J gene fills in the end. The chain is built from TRBV18 and TRBJ2-3; 9 positions agree with TRBD2. Germline CDR1 reads KGHSH; CDR2 reads LQKENI. The CDR3 is made up of 15 amino acids. J lost 4 bases, V lost 4 bases, and 6 bases had no gene match. CDR3 region: CASSQTSGQADTQYF. Incomplete CDR3 DNA: TGTGCCAGCTCACAGACTAGCGGCCAGGCAGATACG.

This clone is medium-sized (0.01 to 0.1%) by share. The CDR3 extends 3 residues past the end of the read, so its final part is completed from the germline J gene. J is TRBJ1-6 and V is TRBV28; TRBD1 matches 7 bases. The CDR3 totals 14 residues. CDR1 is MDHEN and CDR2 is SYDVKM in the germline V gene. V was clipped by 5 bases and J by 7 bases; unmatched bases: 5. The covered CDR3 bases are TGTGCCAGCAGTGCGACAGGGCCAAATTCACCC. Amino acids: CASSATGPNSP. The entire CDR3 protein is CASSATGPNSPLHF.

This clone has only a few counts. The sequence runs out 3 residues before the end of the CDR3; the remainder is reconstructed from the germline J gene. This sequence joins TRBV7-2 and TRBJ2-4; possibly TRBD2 for D (6 bases). The CDR3 contains 14 residues. V gave up 5 bases and J gave up 3 bases, with 11 bases separating them. Germline assignment: CDR1 SGHTA and CDR2 FQGNSA. The CDR3 loop is CASSPGGDKNIQYF. The sequenced CDR3 bases are TGTGCCAGCAGCCCCGGCGGGGACAAAAACATT.

On this clone: The DNA ends 3 residues before the CDR3 does, and the rest of the CDR3 is filled in from the germline J gene. This chain links TRBV7-9 with TRBJ2-2; TRBD1 matches 8 bases. With V trimmed by 4 bases and J by 6 bases, 4 bases remained unmatched. The germline V gene encodes CDR1 SEHNR and CDR2 FQNEAQ (reference sequence). This CDR3 has 14 amino acids. This chain's CDR3 is CASSSDRGPGELFF. CDR3 bases read: TGTGCCAGCAGCTCAGACAGGGGACCCGGGGAG.

This clone came up a few times. The read ends 3 residues before the CDR3 terminus; that terminus is restored from the germline J gene. The chain couples TRBV7-6 to TRBJ2-5; D gene uncertain. Trimming took off 2 bases at V and 0 bases at J, with 19 bases between the two ends. Germline V gene sequence: CDR1 SGHVS, CDR2 FNYEAQ. The CDR3 contains 18 residues. CDR3 residues: CASSLFSAYRQDQETQYF. CDR3 bases read: TGTGCCAGCAGCTTATTCTCCGCCTATAGACAAGACCAAGAGACC. The whole variable domain, remainder taken from reference TRBV7-6 and TRBJ2-5, is GAGVSQSPRYKVTKRGQDVALRCDPISGHVSLYWYRQALGQGPEFLTYFNYEAQQDKSGLPNDRFSAERPEGSISTLTIQRTEQRDSAMYRCASSLFSAYRQDQETQYFGPGTRLLVL.

As for this clone: From the germline J gene comes the end of the CDR3, since the read stops 3 residues before it. This rearrangement joins TRBV18 to TRBJ1-1; maybe TRBD1 (6 bases). This CDR3 has 17 residues. Trimming removed 3 bases from V and 6 bases from J, with 23 bases in between. In germline, CDR1 is KGHSH, CDR2 LQKENI. CDR3 DNA, as far as it was read: TGTGCCAGCTCACCCGCCTCGGGGGGCGCGAATATGGCTGAA. Residues: CASSPASGGANMAE. The whole CDR3 protein reads CASSPASGGANMAEAFF.